These 6 T cell receptor beta chains originate from one sample sequenced in a study of lymphopenia after photon versus proton radiotherapy. Measured with immunoSEQ multiplex PCR; TCRdb has only the in-frame clones, and not every one. The data contain about 28,000 clones, approximately 85% of them seen just once; the ten biggest clones take up under 35%. Here the sequenced sample was peripheral blood, taken from a patient treated with photon-based radiotherapy. The receptor set was obtained from a man aged 50 or older with gastric cancer.

The V gene is TRBV11-2, the J gene TRBJ2-7; D uncertain. The CDR3 is made up of 14 amino acids. V gave up 0 bases and J gave up 3 bases, with 9 bases separating them. Germline CDR1 SGHAT, CDR2 FQNNGV. The CDR3 DNA reads as TGTGCCAGCAGCTTAGAAGGGCTAGACTACGAGCAGTACTTC. It codes for CASSLEGLDYEQYF. Looking up the rest from reference TRBV11-2 and TRBJ2-7 gives the full variable domain: EAGVAQSPRYKIIEKRQSVAFWCNPISGHATLYWYQQILGQGPKLLIQFQNNGVVDDSQLPKDRFSAERLKGVDSTLKIQPAKLEDSAVYLCASSLEGLDYEQYFGPGTRLTVT.

The CDR3 nucleotides are TGCGCCAGCAGCTTTTACGGACAGTACCAAGAGACCCAGTACTTC. Residues: CASSFYGQYQETQYF. This sequence joins TRBV5-1 and TRBJ2-5, with a tentative D call TRBD1 (6 bases). CDR3 length: 15 amino acids. Looked up from germline, CDR1 is SGHRS and CDR2 is YFSETQ. Deletions cut 2 bases from V and 0 bases from J, with 11 bases between.

The rearrangement links TRBV30 to TRBJ2-3; D is uncertain. From germline, CDR1 is GTSNPN and CDR2 SVGIG (reference sequence). Trimming removed 4 bases at V and 2 bases at J, with 10 bases between. CDR3 length: 13 amino acids. This CDR3 reads CAWKNGFTDTQYF. CDR3 DNA: TGTGCCTGGAAGAACGGATTCACAGATACGCAGTATTTT.

This clone was seen only once. The rearrangement joins TRBV19 to TRBJ1-4; D may be TRBD1 (5 bases). The germline gives CDR1 LNHDA, CDR2 SQIVND (reference sequence). This CDR3 contains 17 residues. The germline V and J ends were trimmed by 5 bases and 2 bases, with 18 bases remaining between them. The CDR3 DNA is TGTGCCAGTAGTGGGGCGAGGGTGTTCGAGACTAATGAAAAACTGTTTTTT. It is translated as CASSGARVFETNEKLFF. Using reference TRBV19 and TRBJ1-4 for the parts outside the CDR3, the full variable domain is DGGITQSPKYLFRKEGQNVTLSCEQNLNHDAMYWYRQDPGQGLRLIYYSQIVNDFQKGDIAEGYSVSREKKESFPLTVTSAQKNPTAFYLCASSGARVFETNEKLFFGSGTQLSVL.

The chain links TRBV18 to TRBJ2-3; D possibly corresponds to TRBD1 (5 bases). The V end lost 3 bases, the J end lost 4 bases, and 17 bases lay between the germline ends. This CDR3 is 16 amino acids long. The germline CDR1 and CDR2 sequences are KGHSH and LQKENI. Written as DNA, the CDR3 is TGTGCCAGCTCACCCCGAGGCCAGGGCCCCGCAGATACGCAGTATTTT. Translated, it gives CASSPRGQGPADTQYF.

The CDR3 bases are TGTGCCAGCAGTTCCGCAGATGGAGGGCAGCCCCAGCATTTT. It is translated as CASSSADGGQPQHF. V usage is TRBV6-6 and J usage is TRBJ1-5, with unresolved D. The CDR3 sequence is 14 residues long. Germline CDR1 MNHNY, CDR2 SVGAGI (reference sequence). Trimming left V 4 bases short and J 7 bases short, with 14 bases between.